The TCR beta chain under discussion was sequenced for a study of control samples from healthy donors and cancer patients (TCRdb year 2020). The CDR3 covers 15 residues, taking in both the cysteine and the phenylalanine. Only CDR3 DNA is held: 45 bases, read in frame from base 1. Trimming at the junction amounts to 4 bases on V and 0 bases on J, and the germline ends lie 9 bases apart. CDR1 and CDR2 were assigned from the germline V gene (reference sequence) as MNHNY and SVGAGI. Libraries were constructed by the immunoSEQ multiplex PCR assay. The table was pulled from immuneACCESS by TCRdb, which kept in-frame rearrangements only. Such tables lose some clones; where checked, under half of the loss comes from unresolved V genes, and the rest has no known cause. Present in this sample are just under 150,000 clones, about nine tenths of which were seen just once. The ten largest clonotypes hold under 4% of the sample.

A word on this clone: Its specific antigen is unknown. Base quality data are lacking; no much larger clone is found one base away.

The chain joins TRBV6-6 to TRBJ1-4; no D gene is confidently identified. The sequence was obtained from a man aged 25-40 years in good health. The specimen was blood. The sequenced DNA: TGTGCCAGCAGTTCTCTCGCAGCAACTAATGAAAAACTGTTTTTT. The resulting protein is CASSSLAATNEKLFF.